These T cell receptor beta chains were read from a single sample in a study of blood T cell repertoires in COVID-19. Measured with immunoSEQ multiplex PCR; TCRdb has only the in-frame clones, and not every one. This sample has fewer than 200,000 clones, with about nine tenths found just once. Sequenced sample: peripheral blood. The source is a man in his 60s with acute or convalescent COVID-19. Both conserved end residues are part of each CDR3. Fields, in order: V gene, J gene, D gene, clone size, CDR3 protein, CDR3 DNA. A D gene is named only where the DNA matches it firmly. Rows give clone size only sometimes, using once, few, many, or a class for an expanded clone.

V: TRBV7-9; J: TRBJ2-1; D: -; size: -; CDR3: CASSPTQRGSYNEQFF; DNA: TGTGCCAGCAGCCCGACTCAACGAGGGTCCTACAATGAGCAGTTCTTC
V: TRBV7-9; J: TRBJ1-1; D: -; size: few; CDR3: CASSLGQGRDTEAFF; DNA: TGTGCCAGCAGCTTAGGTCAGGGGAGGGACACTGAAGCTTTCTTT
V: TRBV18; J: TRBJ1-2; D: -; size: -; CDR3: CASSPDSQYGYTF; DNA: TGTGCCAGCTCACCCGACAGCCAGTATGGCTACACCTTC
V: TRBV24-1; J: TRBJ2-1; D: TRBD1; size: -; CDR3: CATSRGLGQFF; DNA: TGTGCCACCAGCAGGGGGCTAGGGCAGTTCTTC
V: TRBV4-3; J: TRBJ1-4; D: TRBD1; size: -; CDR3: CASSQGGTVNEKLFF; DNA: TGCGCCAGCAGCCAAGGGGGGACAGTTAATGAAAAACTGTTTTTT
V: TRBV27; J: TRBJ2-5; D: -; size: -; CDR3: CASSRARRTDQYF; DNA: TGTGCCAGCAGTCGAGCCAGGCGAACCGACCAGTACTTC
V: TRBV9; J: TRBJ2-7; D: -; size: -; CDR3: CASSGRAGGPPYEQYF; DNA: TGTGCCAGCAGCGGCCGGGCAGGGGGGCCGCCCTACGAGCAGTACTTC
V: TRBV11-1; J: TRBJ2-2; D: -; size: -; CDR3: CASSPTGFNAGELFF; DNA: TGTGCCAGCAGCCCGACAGGTTTTAACGCCGGGGAGCTGTTTTTT
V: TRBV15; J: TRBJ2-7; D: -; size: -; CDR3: CATSREGGRRVPYEQYF; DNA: TGTGCCACCAGCAGAGAGGGGGGTAGACGGGTTCCCTACGAGCAGTACTTC
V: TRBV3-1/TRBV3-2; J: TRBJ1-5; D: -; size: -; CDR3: CASSRAGGQPQHF; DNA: TGTGCCAGCAGCCGGGCGGGGGGTCAGCCCCAGCATTTT
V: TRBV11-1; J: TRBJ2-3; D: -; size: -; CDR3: CASSLGREREDTQYF; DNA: TGTGCCAGCAGCTTAGGGAGAGAGAGAGAAGATACGCAGTATTTT
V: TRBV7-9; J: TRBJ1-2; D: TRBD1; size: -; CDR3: CASSLGSGGGYGYTF; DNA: TGTGCCAGCAGCTTAGGGTCAGGGGGCGGATATGGCTACACCTTC
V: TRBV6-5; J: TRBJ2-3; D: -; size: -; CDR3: CASSRGQTNTDTQYF; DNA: TGTGCCAGCAGCCGTGGACAGACAAACACAGATACGCAGTATTTT